This T cell receptor (beta chain) emerged from a study of T cells in Graves' hyperthyroidism and ophthalmopathy. As for the study in general: Peripheral blood collection took place at initial diagnosis, before any treatment. Regarding the study as a whole: The model predicted ophthalmopathy a median around seven months before onset.

The CDR3 consists of 14 residues. V was clipped by 1 base and J by 2 bases, with 9 bases between them. In germline, CDR1 is SGHAT, CDR2 FQNNGV. This clonotype occurred many times. Its antigen is not known. The investigators amplified TCR beta CDR3 regions from RNA transcripts. During a first-round RT-PCR of the TCR CDR3, the HTBI primer set was used. TCRdb fed the multiplex PCR reads into MiXCR, producing one record per CDR3 protein. Of roughly 740,000 distinct CDR3 sequences in the sample, 16% are singletons; the top ten hold roughly 8%. Fresh peripheral blood, approximately 10 ml, yielded the PBMCs. The J gene is TRBJ2-7, the V gene TRBV11-2; D ambiguous. The sample comprised blood. This sequence was found in a man younger than 30 with Graves' hyperthyroidism. DNA for the CDR3: TGTGCCAGCAGCTTAGTACGGAGAGCCTACGAGCAGTACTTC. Translation gives CASSLVRRAYEQYF. The full variable domain, completed using reference TRBV11-2 and TRBJ2-7, is EAGVAQSPRYKIIEKRQSVAFWCNPISGHATLYWYQQILGQGPKLLIQFQNNGVVDDSQLPKDRFSAERLKGVDSTLKIQPAKLEDSAVYLCASSLVRRAYEQYFGPGTRLTVT.